These 30 T cell receptor beta chains came from one sample sequenced in a study of long-term antiretroviral therapy in people with HIV. The libraries were made with immunoSEQ v3.0 at survey level. Assay used: immunoSEQ multiplex PCR; TCRdb lists only in-frame clones, some missing. Here the sample spans about 24,000 clones, around 86% being singletons. This sample comprised unsorted PBMCs, obtained at the start of antiretroviral therapy, before treatment. Receptors originate from a woman in her late teens or twenties with HIV.

The chain has TRBV4-2 and TRBJ2-1; 9 bases fit TRBD2. The CDR3 is 16 amino acids. The germline CDR1 and CDR2 sequences are LGHNA and YNFKEQ. V was pared by 3 bases and J by 9 bases, with 12 bases of the junction left unmatched. This CDR3 is CASSQAILAGGREQFF. The CDR3, as DNA: TGTGCCAGCAGCCAGGCTATCCTGGCGGGGGGGCGTGAGCAGTTCTTC.

This chain joins TRBV18 and TRBJ2-3; D is perhaps TRBD1 or TRBD2 (6 bases each). CDR3 size: 15 residues. V lost 2 bases and J lost 6, with 15 bases in between. From germline, CDR1 is KGHSH and CDR2 LQKENI. In DNA form, the CDR3 reads TGTGCCAGCTCACCAATAACGGGGGCCGGGGATACGCAGTATTTT. It is translated as CASSPITGAGDTQYF. Filled out from reference TRBV18 and TRBJ2-3, the complete variable domain reads NAGVMQNPRHLVRRRGQEARLRCSPMKGHSHVYWYRQLPEEGLKFMVYLQKENIIDESGMPKERFSAEFPKEGPSILRIQQVVRGDSAAYFCASSPITGAGDTQYFGPGTRLTVL.

A single count supports this clone. The chain carries TRBV5-6 and TRBJ1-1; D not certain. Germline loops: CDR1 SGHDT, CDR2 YYEEEE. V was shortened by 4 bases and J by 7 bases, with 11 bases between the two germline ends. This CDR3 comprises 12 residues. The CDR3 protein is CASSQTQNEAFF. CDR3 bases: TGTGCCAGCAGCCAAACGCAGAATGAAGCTTTCTTT.

This chain connects TRBV6-6 to TRBJ2-2; D may be TRBD1 (5 bases). Deletions cut 9 bases from V and 4 bases from J, with 12 bases between. CDR1 and CDR2 from the germline V gene are MNHNY and SVGAGI (reference sequence). CDR3 length: 13 residues. DNA of the CDR3: TGTGCCAGTGATTTAGGGGTCACCGGGGAGCTGTTTTTT. Translated, it gives CASDLGVTGELFF.

DNA of the CDR3: TGTGCCAGCAGCCCCCGGGCAGACCCTGGGGATACGCAGTATTTT. Its translation: CASSPRADPGDTQYF. V usage is TRBV7-2 and J usage is TRBJ2-3; no definite D call. Germline CDR1 is SGHTA and CDR2 is FQGNSA. The germline V and J ends were trimmed by 5 bases and 6 bases, with 18 bases remaining between them. The length of the CDR3 is 15 residues.

Points on this clone: An end of the junction does not agree with germline; a read error may underlie this. This rearrangement joins TRBV7-8 to TRBJ2-3; 11 nucleotides line up with TRBD2. CDR1 is SGHVS and CDR2 is FQNEAQ in the germline V gene. CDR3 size: 16 residues. CDR3 nucleotide sequence: TGTGCCAGCAGCCTAGCGGGGGGCCGACCTAGGGATACGCAGTATTTT. Encoded protein: CASSLAGGRPRDTQYF.

The chain uses TRBV5-1 and TRBJ1-5, with 7 nucleotides matching TRBD1. Germline V gives CDR1 SGHRS, CDR2 YFSETQ. The CDR3 sequence is 18 residues long. The V segment lost 5 bases and the J segment 0 bases; nucleotides outside the gene matches: 14. The CDR3 region is CASRTTGRAFYSNQPQHF. As DNA, the CDR3 is TGCGCCAGCAGGACGACAGGGCGAGCTTTCTATAGCAATCAGCCCCAGCATTTT.

The rearrangement joins TRBV18 to TRBJ2-1; D uncertain. There are 14 residues in the CDR3. Germline CDR1 reads KGHSH; CDR2 reads LQKENI. V was shortened by 4 bases and J by 6 bases, with 13 bases between the two germline ends. CDR3 amino acids: CASSLGPWANEQFF. The CDR3 DNA reads TGTGCCAGCTCACTCGGACCATGGGCCAATGAGCAGTTCTTC.

This chain links TRBV12-5 with TRBJ2-2, with D perhaps TRBD2 (6 bases). Germline CDR1 LGHNT, CDR2 FRNRAP. CDR3 length: 14 amino acids. V was trimmed by 9 bases and J by 7 bases, leaving 18 bases between them. The chain's CDR3 is CASRQWGTYGELFF. CDR3 sequence (DNA): TGTGCTAGCCGACAATGGGGGACTTACGGGGAGCTGTTTTTT. Full variable domain (remainder filled in from reference TRBV12-5 and TRBJ2-2): DARVTQTPRHKVTEMGQEVTMRCQPILGHNTVFWYRQTMMQGLELLAYFRNRAPLDDSGMPKDRFSAEMPDATLATLKIQPSEPRDSAVYFCASRQWGTYGELFFGEGSRLTVL.

V usage is TRBV4-2 and J usage is TRBJ2-3, with TRBD1 identical over 8 bases. V trimming: 3 bases; J trimming: 4 bases; junction bases outside the gene matches: 3. This CDR3 is 14 amino acids long. Germline-derived CDR1 and CDR2 are LGHNA and YNFKEQ. As DNA, the CDR3 is TGTGCCAGCAGCCATACAGGGGGGCCAGATACGCAGTATTTT. Protein sequence: CASSHTGGPDTQYF.

The J gene is TRBJ2-2, the V gene TRBV7-9; D is unresolved. The ends were cut back, 1 base at V and 2 bases at J, with 5 bases in the middle. The CDR3 has 14 amino acids. CDR1 SEHNR and CDR2 FQNEAQ come from the germline V gene (reference sequence). This CDR3 reads CASSLDGNTGELFF. The CDR3 DNA is TGTGCCAGCAGCTTAGACGGAAACACCGGGGAGCTGTTTTTT.

The rearrangement links TRBV14 to TRBJ1-5; unclear D gene. V lost 1 base and J lost 3, with 7 bases in between. Germline loops: CDR1 SGHDN, CDR2 FVKESK. The CDR3 sequence is 14 residues long. The CDR3 loop is CASSQVTVNQPQHF. CDR3 bases: TGTGCCAGCAGCCAAGTGACGGTCAATCAGCCCCAGCATTTT. Full variable domain (rest looked up from reference TRBV14 and TRBJ1-5): EAGVTQFPSHSVIEKGQTVTLRCDPISGHDNLYWYRRVMGKEIKFLLHFVKESKQDESGMPNNRFLAERTGGTYSTLKVQPAELEDSGVYFCASSQVTVNQPQHFGDGTRLSIL.

The chain uses TRBV18 and TRBJ2-7, with TRBD1 matching over 10 bases. Germline loops: CDR1 KGHSH, CDR2 LQKENI. The CDR3 has 14 residues. Trimming at V came to 5 bases and at J to 3 bases, leaving 4 bases not matched to a gene. CDR3 region: CASSFRTGGYEQYF. In DNA form, the CDR3 reads TGTGCCAGCTCATTCAGGACAGGGGGCTACGAGCAGTACTTC.

The chain recombines TRBV29-1 with TRBJ2-7; the D is unclear. Germline values: CDR1 SQVTM, CDR2 ANQGSEA. V was clipped by 4 bases and J by 2 bases, with 15 bases between them. The CDR3 spans 14 residues. The CDR3: CSVVRNVGTYEQYF. DNA of the CDR3: TGCAGCGTTGTCCGCAACGTGGGAACCTACGAGCAGTACTTC.

The V gene is TRBV19, the J gene TRBJ1-1; D is unresolved. Trimming took 3 bases from V and 1 from J, leaving 12 bases between them. The CDR3 is 15 amino acids. Germline V gene sequence: CDR1 LNHDA, CDR2 SQIVND (reference sequence). CDR3 nucleotide sequence: TGTGCCAGTAGTATTGTTCGTCCAGGGAACACTGAAGCTTTCTTT. Translating it yields CASSIVRPGNTEAFF.

The chain has TRBV9 and TRBJ2-3; tentatively, D is TRBD1 (6 bases). Germline-derived CDR1 and CDR2 are SGDLS and YYNGEE. The CDR3 contains 17 residues. V was clipped by 0 bases and J by 2 bases, with 16 bases between them. The CDR3 region has the DNA TGTGCCAGCAGCGTAGGGTGGCAGGGGAGCTCCACAGATACGCAGTATTTT. Amino acid sequence: CASSVGWQGSSTDTQYF.

V gene TRBV5-5 combines with J gene TRBJ2-5; 7 bases map to TRBD1. The CDR3 runs to 15 residues. Germline V gives CDR1 SGHKS, CDR2 YYEKEE (reference sequence). After removal of 4 bases from V and 4 bases from J, the junction contained 10 bases not matched to a gene. The CDR3 nucleotides read TGTGCCAGCAGCGGGACGCCGACAGGGCGAGAGACCCAGTACTTC. Protein product: CASSGTPTGRETQYF.

V gene TRBV11-1 combines with J gene TRBJ2-2; D not resolved. The V gene lost 6 bases and the J gene lost 7 bases, with 9 bases spanning the gap. This CDR3 comprises 12 residues. CDR1 and CDR2 (germline): SGHAT, FQDESV (reference sequence). The DNA of the CDR3 is TGTGCCAGCAGGAAGGTTGGCGGGGAGCTGTTTTTT. This encodes CASRKVGGELFF.

The chain has TRBV7-9 and TRBJ2-1; 8 nucleotides line up with TRBD1. J lost 2 bases, V lost 5 bases, and 8 bases had no gene match. The CDR3 extends over 16 amino acids. The germline V gene encodes CDR1 SEHNR and CDR2 FQNEAQ (reference sequence). The CDR3 is CASSTADRAPYNEQFF. The CDR3 DNA reads as TGTGCCAGCAGCACAGCGGACAGGGCTCCCTACAATGAGCAGTTCTTC.

The rearrangement links TRBV9 to TRBJ2-7, with D perhaps given as TRBD1 or TRBD2 (6 bases each). CDR1 is SGDLS, CDR2 YYNGEE, per germline. Deletions cut 5 bases from V and 4 bases from J, with 22 bases between. This CDR3 has 16 amino acids. DNA of the CDR3: TGTGCCAGCAGTGAGGGGCCGGGAGCCCAGGGGTACGAGCAGTACTTC. Amino acids: CASSEGPGAQGYEQYF. Drawing the rest from reference TRBV9 and TRBJ2-7, the complete variable domain is DSGVTQTPKHLITATGQRVTLRCSPRSGDLSVYWYQQSLDQGLQFLIQYYNGEERAKGNILERFSAQQFPDLHSELNLSSLELGDSALYFCASSEGPGAQGYEQYFGPGTRLTVT.

V and J are TRBV6-6 and TRBJ1-2; D remains ambiguous. V was cut by 2 bases and J by 3 bases, with 13 bases left in between. The CDR3 covers 15 residues. Germline CDR1 and CDR2: MNHNY and SVGAGI (reference sequence). CDR3 region: CASSYSLGKDYGYTF. The CDR3 DNA sequence: TGTGCCAGCAGTTACAGTCTGGGGAAGGACTATGGCTACACCTTC.

V is TRBV7-2 and J is TRBJ1-4, with D unclear. Trimming removed 6 bases at V and 5 bases at J, with 22 bases between. The CDR3 sequence is 17 residues long. CDR1 is SGHTA and CDR2 is FQGNSA in the germline V gene. CDR3: CASSMAGVVAENEKLFF. Written as DNA, the CDR3 is TGTGCCAGCAGTATGGCCGGGGTCGTTGCTGAAAATGAAAAACTGTTTTTT.

V gene TRBV14 combines with J gene TRBJ2-5, with 7 bases fitting TRBD1. In germline, CDR1 is SGHDN, CDR2 FVKESK. This CDR3 is built from 13 residues. The J segment lost 6 bases and the V segment lost 6 bases, leaving 7 bases of the junction unmatched. This CDR3 is CASRRGLMKTQYF. In DNA, the CDR3 is TGTGCCAGCAGAAGGGGGCTCATGAAGACCCAGTACTTC.

The V and J genes are TRBV28 and TRBJ2-7; D gene uncertain. Germline CDR1 MDHEN, CDR2 SYDVKM. V dropped 1 base and J dropped 2 bases, with 12 bases sitting between them. This CDR3 spans 15 amino acids. Here the CDR3 DNA reads TGTGCCAGCAGTTTATCGGGCCTTCTCCCCTACGAGCAGTACTTC. Translation: CASSLSGLLPYEQYF.

The chain uses TRBV29-1 and TRBJ2-1; 13 bases match TRBD2. Germline V gene sequence: CDR1 SQVTM, CDR2 ANQGSEA. The CDR3 is made up of 14 amino acids. The J segment lost 9 bases and the V segment lost 7 bases, leaving 9 bases of the junction unmatched. The CDR3 nucleotides read TGCAGCGCCAGCAGGACTAGCGGGAGAAGTGAGCAGTTCTTC. It codes for CSASRTSGRSEQFF.

The chain combines TRBV19 with TRBJ1-2; D is possibly TRBD1 (5 bases). This CDR3 is built from 14 residues. CDR1 is LNHDA and CDR2 is SQIVND in the germline V gene (reference sequence). The germline V and J ends were trimmed by 8 bases and 2 bases, with 15 bases remaining between them. The CDR3 coding sequence is TGTGCCAGTGCCCAAGGGGTACGAAACTATGGCTACACCTTC. This encodes CASAQGVRNYGYTF.

This clone has a single count. The V gene is TRBV7-9, the J gene TRBJ2-2, with 8 bases matching TRBD2. The germline gives CDR1 SEHNR, CDR2 FQNEAQ (reference sequence). Germline trimming cut 5 bases from V and 6 bases from J; bases unmatched to any gene: 8. This CDR3 has 15 residues. CDR3 coding DNA: TGTGCCAGCAGCCCCGGGACTAGTGAGGCCGGGGAGCTGTTTTTT. As protein: CASSPGTSEAGELFF.

The CDR3 DNA reads TGCGCCAGCAAACAAGGGCCCACCTACGAGCAGTACTTC. It encodes CASKQGPTYEQYF. V usage is TRBV5-1 and J usage is TRBJ2-7, with D uncertain. The germline V and J ends were trimmed by 6 bases and 2 bases, with 12 bases remaining between them. The CDR3 is 13 residues long. The V gene's germline CDR1 is SGHRS and CDR2 YFSETQ.

This chain links TRBV28 with TRBJ1-4; weak D call: TRBD1 (5 bases). From germline, CDR1 is MDHEN and CDR2 SYDVKM. This CDR3 region has 16 residues. Deletions cut 3 bases from V and 3 bases from J, with 14 bases between. CDR3 nucleotide sequence: TGTGCCAGCAGTTTCTCGGGGACCTCGGCTAATGAAAAACTGTTTTTT. It translates to CASSFSGTSANEKLFF.

This chain joins TRBV2 and TRBJ2-7; the D is unclear. Trimming took 8 bases from V and 5 from J, leaving 13 bases between them. The germline V gene encodes CDR1 SNHLY and CDR2 FYNNEI. This CDR3 is built from 12 residues. For the CDR3, the DNA is TGTGCCAGCCTGGTTATGGCGCACGAGCAGTACTTC. Translation: CASLVMAHEQYF.